A selection of T cell receptor beta chains follows, all from one sample in a study of shared clonotypes between healthy human individuals. Some clones are missing from TCRdb's copy, which holds only in-frame ones; the method was immunoSEQ multiplex PCR. The sample contains about 2.1 million clones, just over 90% of which appear only once. Sequencing was done on a sample of naive CD8+ T cells from PBMCs. The receptor set was obtained from a man between 18 and 29 years old in good health. Some clones in this sample may be carry-over from other donors' samples. Each CDR3 is given with its conserved first and last residue. A D gene is named only where the DNA matches it firmly. Not every row has a clone size; where given, it reads once, few, many or a size class.

>TRBD2|TRBV27|14|TRBJ2-5|.
CASSYGTSVETQYF
TGTGCCAGCAGTTACGGTACTAGCGTGGAGACCCAGTACTTC
>TRBD1|TRBV19|15|TRBJ2-1|.
CASSPGQGYSYEQFF
TGTGCCAGTAGCCCGGGACAGGGTTATTCCTATGAGCAGTTCTTC
>TRBD2|TRBV4-2|15|TRBJ2-7|.
CASSDGLAGRYEQYF
TGTGCCAGCAGCGACGGACTAGCGGGTCGCTACGAGCAGTACTTC
>.|TRBV6-4|14|TRBJ2-3|.
CASSEGGDTDTQYF
TGTGCCAGCAGTGAAGGGGGGGATACAGATACGCAGTATTTT
>.|TRBV9|14|TRBJ2-1|.
CASSVGGSRNEQFF
TGTGCCAGCAGCGTAGGGGGTAGTCGCAATGAGCAGTTCTTC
>.|TRBV7-9|12|TRBJ2-1|.
CASSFTDNEQFF
TGTGCCAGCAGCTTTACAGACAATGAGCAGTTCTTC
>.|TRBV9|15|TRBJ2-1|.
CASSVVGGGDNEQFF
TGTGCCAGCAGCGTAGTAGGAGGGGGGGACAATGAGCAGTTCTTC
>.|TRBV28|11|TRBJ2-7|.
CASSRGVEQYF
TGTGCCAGCAGCCGTGGCGTGGAGCAGTACTTC
>.|TRBV27|16|TRBJ1-4|.
CASLPTRGGTNEKLFF
TGTGCCAGTCTTCCTACACGTGGGGGAACTAATGAAAAACTGTTTTTT
>.|TRBV28|16|TRBJ2-2|.
CASSLPGGAGTGELFF
TGTGCCAGCAGCCTTCCCGGGGGCGCGGGCACCGGGGAGCTGTTTTTT
>.|TRBV9|15|TRBJ2-7|.
CASSAGGGRNDEQYF
TGTGCCAGCAGCGCCGGGGGCGGGAGAAACGACGAGCAGTACTTC
>TRBD2|TRBV4-2|18|TRBJ2-1|.
CASSQDPSGTNSYNEQFF
TGTGCCAGCAGCCAGGATCCTAGCGGGACAAACTCCTACAATGAGCAGTTCTTC
>.|TRBV25-1|10|TRBJ1-2|.
CATSNYGYTF
TGTGCCACCTCTAACTATGGCTACACCTTC
>TRBD2|TRBV7-6|15|TRBJ2-7|.
CASSLGGGSSYEQYF
TGTGCCAGCAGCTTAGGGGGGGGTAGCTCCTACGAGCAGTACTTC
>.|TRBV28|16|TRBJ1-3|.
CASSSNLGAVRNTIYF
TGTGCCAGCAGTTCAAACCTCGGGGCAGTACGAAACACCATATATTTT
>TRBD2|TRBV7-8|17|TRBJ2-3|.
CASSLGGGRVIKDTQYF
TGTGCCAGCAGCTTAGGGGGCGGGAGGGTGATCAAGGATACGCAGTATTTT
>TRBD1|TRBV18|15|TRBJ2-7|.
CASSPDREATYEQYF
TGTGCCAGCTCACCGGACAGGGAGGCCACCTACGAGCAGTACTTC
>.|TRBV28|13|TRBJ2-7|once
CATRALRLGEQYF
TGTGCCACTCGGGCCCTGAGATTGGGCGAGCAGTACTTC
>.|TRBV4-1|16|TRBJ2-2|.
CASSGQKWAVTGELFF
TGCGCCAGCAGCGGCCAAAAATGGGCAGTCACCGGGGAGCTGTTTTTT
>.|TRBV7-9|15|TRBJ2-7|.
CASSLGPGLSYEQYF
TGTGCCAGCAGCTTGGGCCCTGGTCTTTCCTACGAGCAGTACTTC
>.|TRBV30|15|TRBJ2-3|.
CACALGHFNTDTQYF
TGTGCCTGCGCACTGGGACATTTTAACACAGATACGCAGTATTTT
>TRBD2|TRBV7-8|15|TRBJ2-1|.
CASSLDFSSGGEQFF
TGTGCCAGCAGCTTAGATTTCTCTAGCGGCGGCGAGCAGTTCTTC
>TRBD2|TRBV27|15|TRBJ2-5|.
CASSSTSGSEETQYF
TGTGCCAGCAGTTCGACTAGCGGGAGCGAGGAGACCCAGTACTTC
>.|TRBV10-2|13|TRBJ2-7|.
CASTGTLRSEQYF
TGCGCCAGCACCGGGACTCTTAGATCCGAGCAGTACTTC
>TRBD1|TRBV29-1|13|TRBJ2-7|.
CSVRDRGFYEQYF
TGCAGCGTCCGGGACAGGGGGTTCTACGAGCAGTACTTC
>.|TRBV27|19|TRBJ2-7|.
CASSPSWGPHLRVSYEQYF
TGTGCCAGCAGCCCCTCTTGGGGACCCCACTTGAGGGTATCCTACGAGCAGTACTTC
>.|TRBV7-8|14|TRBJ1-1|once
CASSPQGMNTEAFF
TGTGCCAGCAGCCCACAGGGAATGAACACTGAAGCTTTCTTT
>.|TRBV28|14|TRBJ1-4|once
CASSSGKEGEKLFF
TGTGCCAGCAGTTCAGGGAAGGAGGGGGAAAAACTGTTTTTT
>.|TRBV7-9|14|TRBJ2-2|few
CASSLGQGSGELFF
TGTGCCAGCAGCTTAGGGCAGGGGAGCGGGGAGCTGTTTTTT
>.|TRBV29-1|13|TRBJ1-4|.
CSVDGTGNEKLFF
TGCAGCGTGGACGGGACGGGTAATGAAAAACTGTTTTTT